The entry below gives a single TCR beta chain sequence along with its context. Its specificity is not known. This may be a read error: a much more frequent sequence differs by one nucleotide. This specimen includes other DNA sequences encoding the same CDR3. This specimen comes from a study of shared clonotypes between healthy human individuals. Study overall: Donor ages ranged 18 to 49 years: a couple of women, a few men.

Study-wide results and caveats: The study's rarefaction showed incomplete sorted-subset sequencing despite large depth. The expectation was that sequencing depth would affect clonotype sharing among donors.

Some clones are missing from TCRdb's copy, which holds only in-frame ones; the method was immunoSEQ multiplex PCR. The sample holds about 2 million clones, 90% to 95% seen once. Germline V CDR1 and CDR2: MNHEY, SMNVEV (reference sequence). Trimming took off 5 bases at V and 2 bases at J, with 1 base between the two ends. This CDR3 region has 11 residues. CD4+ cells yielded CD45RA+ naive and CD45RA-negative memory subsets. The specimen was naive CD4+ T cells sorted from blood. Noted subset: CD45RA+ positively selected. This TCR was sampled from a man aged 18 to 29 in good health. The J gene is TRBJ2-1, the V gene TRBV27, with D hard to call. The CDR3 sequence is CASSAYNEQFF. CDR3 DNA sequence: TGTGCCAGCAGTGCCTACAATGAGCAGTTCTTC.